This TCR beta chain was retrieved from a study of T cells in localized non-small cell lung cancer. A note on this clone: The target antigen is unknown.

Germline V gives CDR1 LNHDA, CDR2 SQIVND (reference sequence). The ends lost 6 bases at V and 6 bases at J; junction bases unmatched: 8. The CDR3 has 16 residues. Study-wide results and limits: Greater T cell density in blood accompanied longer overall survival. Compared with tumor, uninvolved adjacent lung displayed greater T cell clonality, ranking highest overall.

The method was immunoSEQ multiplex PCR; TCRdb's version includes in-frame clones alone and lacks a portion of them. This sample carries more than 2,500 clones, about 22% of them seen once, and the ten largest clones take approximately 6.1%. The sample consisted of lung tumor tissue, taken before any cancer treatment. The receptor comes from a man aged 35 to 69 with stage II lung adenocarcinoma. J is TRBJ2-2 and V is TRBV19, with TRBD1 matching over 12 bases. Written as DNA, the CDR3 is TGTGCCAGTAGCCCGGGGACAGGGGGCGAACCCGGGGAGCTGTTTTTT. This codes for CASSPGTGGEPGELFF.